Detailed here is one T cell receptor (beta chain). Its matching antigen is unknown. This sample is part of a study of monozygotic twins with inflammatory bowel disease. Broader study findings: Discrimination among different T cell subtypes was not achievable.

TCRdb reanalyzed the 5' RACE reads, giving one entry per CDR3 protein sequence and no DNA. This sample's clone table lists 300,000 to 400,000 distinct CDR3 sequences. CDR3 length: 15 residues. Germline V gene data show CDR1 as SGHTA and CDR2 as FQGNSA. This receptor was identified in a human donor with ulcerative colitis or Crohn's disease, or a healthy co-twin of an affected twin (not recorded which). This chain links TRBV7-2 with TRBJ2-3; with no DNA, the TCRdb D assignment of TRBD1 cannot be verified. What was sequenced was blood. The CDR3 loop reads CASSLSKGAGDTQYF. Full variable domain (remainder filled in from reference TRBV7-2 and TRBJ2-3): GAGVSQSPSNKVTEKGKDVELRCDPISGHTALYWYRQSLGQGLEFLIYFQGNSAPDKSGLPSDRFSAERTGGSVSTLTIQRTQQEDSAVYLCASSLSKGAGDTQYFGPGTRLTVL.